What follows is one T cell receptor beta chain and its context. CDR1 and CDR2 (germline): SGHNT, YYREEE (reference sequence). The CDR3 spans 16 residues. Trimming removed 3 bases from V and 0 bases from J, with 14 bases in between. The data derive from a study of blood T cell repertoires in COVID-19. Study details: Acute and convalescent COVID-19 specimens originated in the United States, Italy and Spain. The analysed material was cDNA or gDNA that came from T cells, B-cell-depleted T cells, or PBMCs.

How the authors handled the data: Using reference gene primer amplification, nucleated cell counts were estimated. Repertoires were generated with immunoSEQ multiplex PCR, while TCRdb's copy carries only in-frame clones and drops some. The D gene and trimming were derived from the DNA, and the V and J assignments and clone size from that table. The table has some 320,000 clones, about 82% seen once. This chain connects TRBV5-4 to TRBJ2-3; D is possibly TRBD2 (5 bases). This receptor was taken from a human donor in a cohort sampled during active COVID-19. Sequences were obtained from peripheral blood. CDR3 sequence (DNA): TGTGCCAGCAGCTCCCCCTGGGAGCGAAGCACAGATACGCAGTATTTT. Translation: CASSSPWERSTDTQYF.